Presented here are 4 T cell receptor beta chains from one specimen sequenced in a study of Graves' ophthalmopathy and Graves' hyperthyroidism. For repertoire sequencing, the TCR beta CDR3 regions were amplified from RNA transcripts. Second-round multiplex PCR followed a first-round RT-PCR using HTBI primers. TCRdb fed the multiplex PCR reads into MiXCR, producing one record per CDR3 protein. The sample contains roughly 400,000 distinct CDR3 sequences, about a sixth of which appear only once. The material sequenced was peripheral blood. The origin of the receptors is an adult woman with stable Graves' hyperthyroidism.

There are many counts of this clonotype. The CDR3 ends on some other residue instead of the conserved phenylalanine or tryptophan, so this is likely a read error. The CDR3 nucleotides read TGTGCCAGCAGCTTACTCTTGACCGAAATAATGAACACTGAAGCTTTCCTT. It is translated as CASSLLLTEIMNTEAFL. The V call is TRBV7-8, the J call TRBJ1-1; no firm D call. V gave up 2 bases and J gave up 0 bases, with 16 bases separating them. Germline assignment: CDR1 SGHVS and CDR2 FQNEAQ. This CDR3 is built from 17 residues.

This clonotype has ten or more counts. The V gene is TRBV27, the J gene TRBJ1-1, with D unresolved. Per germline, CDR1 MNHEY and CDR2 SMNVEV (reference sequence). This CDR3 is 12 amino acids long. Trimming removed 3 bases at V and 4 bases at J, with 6 bases between. CDR3 bases: TGTGCCAGCAGTTTGCCCGGCACTGAAGCTTTCTTT. This encodes CASSLPGTEAFF.

This chain links TRBV19 with TRBJ1-1; 9 bases are shared with TRBD1. Germline CDR1 is LNHDA and CDR2 is SQIVND (reference sequence). CDR3 length: 14 amino acids. V gave up 10 bases and J gave up 2 bases; unmatched junction bases: 8. CDR3 coding DNA: TGTGCCACTAAGGACAGGGGCTTTAACACTGAAGCTTTCTTT. Amino acids: CATKDRGFNTEAFF.

The chain uses TRBV19 and TRBJ2-5; either TRBD1 or TRBD2 may supply D (5 bases each). V dropped 10 bases and J dropped 5 bases, with 17 bases sitting between them. Germline V gene sequence: CDR1 LNHDA, CDR2 SQIVND (reference sequence). The CDR3 loop spans 13 amino acids. The CDR3, as DNA: TGTGCCACCGTTTACCCGGGGACGGAGACCCAGTACTTC. Its translation: CATVYPGTETQYF.